These T cell receptor beta chains were read from a single sample in a study of Ad26.COV2.S vaccination and SARS-CoV-2 variants. Libraries were prepared by immunoSEQ multiplex PCR; TCRdb keeps only in-frame clonotypes and omits some of them. The sample holds some 340,000 clones, about 86% seen once. This material consisted of peripheral blood, taken in a trial of Ad26.COV2.S vaccine versus placebo. These receptors were collected from a person between 18 and 65 years old who received the Ad26.COV2.S COVID-19 vaccine or a placebo. The CDR3 runs from the conserved cysteine through the conserved F or W. Fields, in order: V gene, J gene, CDR3 protein.

v_gene: TRBV5-1; j_gene: TRBJ2-5; CDR3aa: CASSPGPSGGETQYF
v_gene: TRBV3-1/TRBV3-2; j_gene: TRBJ2-1; CDR3aa: CASSPGGSGGYNEQFF
v_gene: TRBV10-3; j_gene: TRBJ2-2; CDR3aa: CAIRDGGNTGELFF
v_gene: TRBV5-1; j_gene: TRBJ2-5; CDR3aa: CASSGQGQETQYF
v_gene: TRBV7-6; j_gene: TRBJ2-1; CDR3aa: CASSLAGRDNNEQFF
v_gene: TRBV3-1/TRBV3-2; j_gene: TRBJ1-3; CDR3aa: CASSHRWKTGKDTIYF
v_gene: TRBV7-3; j_gene: TRBJ2-5; CDR3aa: CASSPSVEETQYF
v_gene: TRBV9; j_gene: TRBJ1-6; CDR3aa: CASSVEGGLSPLHF
v_gene: TRBV4-3; j_gene: TRBJ2-2; CDR3aa: CASSQYPNTGELFF
v_gene: TRBV11-3; j_gene: TRBJ2-1; CDR3aa: CASSLVSSGGADEQFF
v_gene: TRBV20-1; j_gene: TRBJ2-5; CDR3aa: CSASGPSSSTIVGGIETQYF
v_gene: TRBV6-4; j_gene: TRBJ2-3; CDR3aa: CASSRLAGLSTDTQYF
v_gene: TRBV9; j_gene: TRBJ2-5; CDR3aa: CASSFAGTSRQETQYF
v_gene: TRBV3-1/TRBV3-2; j_gene: TRBJ1-1; CDR3aa: CASSRQGAEAFF
v_gene: TRBV10-3; j_gene: TRBJ1-3; CDR3aa: CAMGVGQPGNTIYF
v_gene: TRBV11-2; j_gene: TRBJ1-4; CDR3aa: CASSLNEHEKLFF
v_gene: TRBV4-3; j_gene: TRBJ2-1; CDR3aa: CASSSDGGTSYNEQFF
v_gene: TRBV10-1; j_gene: TRBJ1-6; CDR3aa: CDRGITKRIKYNSPLHF
v_gene: TRBV7-2; j_gene: TRBJ1-5; CDR3aa: CASSLTGRPNQPQHF
v_gene: TRBV19; j_gene: TRBJ1-6; CDR3aa: CASSTTGTNSPLHF
v_gene: TRBV27; j_gene: TRBJ2-7; CDR3aa: CASSPRPESGLGAYEQYF
v_gene: TRBV11-2; j_gene: TRBJ1-5; CDR3aa: CASSPDRNQPQHF
v_gene: TRBV27; j_gene: TRBJ1-1; CDR3aa: CASSPLGNPFGERTGKNTEAFF
v_gene: TRBV5-6; j_gene: TRBJ1-5; CDR3aa: CASSGRQGKNQPQHF
v_gene: TRBV5-1; j_gene: TRBJ1-2; CDR3aa: CASSLDGNYGYTF
v_gene: TRBV12-3/TRBV12-4; j_gene: TRBJ1-5; CDR3aa: CASQTGYNQPQHF
v_gene: TRBV5-4; j_gene: TRBJ1-2; CDR3aa: CASSLDREDGYTF
v_gene: TRBV6-6; j_gene: TRBJ1-1; CDR3aa: CASSPTPISEAFF
v_gene: TRBV3-1/TRBV3-2; j_gene: TRBJ2-3; CDR3aa: CASSPTGSDTQYF
v_gene: TRBV6-6; j_gene: TRBJ2-3; CDR3aa: CASSAWRRGQPDTQYF
v_gene: TRBV4-3; j_gene: TRBJ2-2; CDR3aa: CASSQETATGELFF
v_gene: TRBV14; j_gene: TRBJ1-1; CDR3aa: CASSVQGNTEAFF
v_gene: TRBV7-2; j_gene: TRBJ2-7; CDR3aa: CASSFGQSTGEQYF